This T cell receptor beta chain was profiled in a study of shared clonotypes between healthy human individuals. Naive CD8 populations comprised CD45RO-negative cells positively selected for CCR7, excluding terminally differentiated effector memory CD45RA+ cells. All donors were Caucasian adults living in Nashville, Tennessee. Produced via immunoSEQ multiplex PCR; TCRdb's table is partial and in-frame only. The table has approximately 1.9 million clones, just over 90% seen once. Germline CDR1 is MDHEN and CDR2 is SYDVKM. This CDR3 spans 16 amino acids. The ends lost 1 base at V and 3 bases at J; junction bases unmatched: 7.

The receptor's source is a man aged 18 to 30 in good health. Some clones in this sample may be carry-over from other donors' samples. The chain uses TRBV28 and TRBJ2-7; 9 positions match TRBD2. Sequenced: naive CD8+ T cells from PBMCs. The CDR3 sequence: CASSLFSSGDFYEQYF. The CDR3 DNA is TGTGCCAGCAGTTTATTTTCTAGCGGGGATTTCTACGAGCAGTACTTC.